The 12 T cell receptor beta chains below all came from one sample that was sequenced in a study of healthy donors' naive CD4 and CD8 T cells. Starting from about 470 ng of total RNA, TCR libraries were made with linear amplification. One entry per CDR3 protein, called by TCRdb with MiXCR from the reads. The table lists around 180,000 distinct CDR3 sequences, about 76% of them singletons. Material: naive CD4+ and CD8+ T cells sorted from blood, pooled from several donors. The receptors here all came from a pool of human donors in good health; the sample pools cells from several healthy donors.

V usage is TRBV4-1 and J usage is TRBJ2-1; 12 nucleotides line up with TRBD2. V lost 1 base, J lost 1 base, and 2 bases stayed unmatched. CDR1 is MGHRA, CDR2 YSYEKL, per germline. The CDR3 contains 17 residues. In nucleotides, the CDR3 is TGCGCCAGCAGCCAAGGGACTAGCGGGATTTCCTACAATGAGCAGTTCTTC. This encodes CASSQGTSGISYNEQFF.

This clonotype has a single count. The chain employs TRBV29-1 and TRBJ2-3; a weak D match, TRBD1 (6 bases). The CDR3 length is 13 residues. Deletions cut 4 bases from V and 0 bases from J, with 8 bases between. The germline V gene has CDR1 SQVTM and CDR2 ANQGSEA. CDR3 sequence: CSVVGASTDTQYF. The CDR3 DNA follows: TGCAGCGTTGTGGGGGCCAGCACAGATACGCAGTATTTT.

The J gene is TRBJ1-2, the V gene TRBV19; 11 bases align to TRBD1. The CDR3 runs 15 residues. J gave up 4 bases and V 4 bases, and 5 bases lay outside the gene matches. Germline assignment: CDR1 LNHDA and CDR2 SQIVND (reference sequence). The CDR3 nucleotides read TGTGCCAGTAGTACGGACAGGGGGCATACCTATGGCTACACCTTC. This gives the protein CASSTDRGHTYGYTF.

The chain joins TRBV20-1 to TRBJ2-1; D may be TRBD2 (5 bases). CDR3 length: 16 residues. The V end lost 0 bases, the J end lost 9 bases, and 21 bases lay between the germline ends. Germline V CDR1 and CDR2: DFQATT, SNEGSKA (reference sequence). Here the CDR3 reads CSARDQRLAGDIEQFF. The CDR3, as DNA: TGCAGTGCTAGAGATCAACGGCTAGCAGGAGACATTGAGCAGTTCTTC.

This rearrangement joins TRBV11-3 to TRBJ2-1; 8 positions agree with TRBD2. The CDR3 loop spans 15 amino acids. V was pared by 2 bases and J by 6 bases, with 6 bases of the junction left unmatched. Germline V lookup: CDR1 SGHNT, CDR2 YENEEA. In DNA, the CDR3 is TGTGCCAGCAGCTTACGGGCGGGAGGAATCAATGAGCAGTTCTTC. It encodes CASSLRAGGINEQFF. The full variable domain, completed using reference TRBV11-3 and TRBJ2-1, is EAGVVQSPRYKIIEKKQPVAFWCNPISGHNTLYWYLQNLGQGPELLIRYENEEAVDDSQLPKDRFSAERLKGVDSTLKIQPAELGDSAVYLCASSLRAGGINEQFFGPGTRLTVL.

The genes are TRBV20-1 and TRBJ1-1; 10 bases match TRBD1. The germline CDR1 and CDR2 sequences are DFQATT and SNEGSKA (reference sequence). The length of the CDR3 is 15 residues. V gave up 6 bases and J gave up 0 bases; unmatched junction bases: 7. The CDR3 sequence: CSARQGANMNTEAFF. The CDR3 nucleotides read TGCAGTGCCCGACAGGGGGCTAATATGAACACTGAAGCTTTCTTT.

This clonotype was observed a handful of times. The chain uses TRBV4-1 and TRBJ2-7; TRBD2 is a possible D gene (5 bases). The CDR3 is 12 residues long. Germline V gives CDR1 MGHRA, CDR2 YSYEKL. V lost 4 bases and J 5 bases, leaving 9 bases between the germline ends. CDR3 DNA: TGCGCCAGCAGCCCGGACGGGGACGAGCAGTACTTC. Its translation: CASSPDGDEQYF.

The V call is TRBV29-1, the J call TRBJ2-1; D gene ambiguous. Germline lookup yields CDR1 SQVTM and CDR2 ANQGSEA. Trimming pared 3 bases from V and 7 bases from J, leaving 10 bases between. The CDR3 extends over 12 amino acids. The CDR3: CSVEDRRNEQFF. Written as DNA, the CDR3 is TGCAGCGTTGAGGATCGACGAAATGAGCAGTTCTTC.

This clonotype was seen a few times. J is TRBJ1-5 and V is TRBV6-5, with D unresolved. V lost 3 bases and J 10 bases, leaving 10 bases between the germline ends. The CDR3 is made up of 12 amino acids. Germline CDR1 MNHEY, CDR2 SVGAGI. The CDR3 sequence is CASSYIEGPQHF. The CDR3 region has the DNA TGTGCCAGCAGTTATATAGAGGGCCCCCAGCATTTT.

This clonotype was counted only a few times. This chain joins TRBV27 and TRBJ2-7; D may be TRBD1 (5 bases). The germline V and J ends were trimmed by 4 bases and 7 bases, with 14 bases remaining between them. There are 13 residues in the CDR3. CDR1 MNHEY and CDR2 SMNVEV come from the germline V gene (reference sequence). CDR3 nucleotide sequence: TGTGCCAGCAGTTCCGGACAAGTGGCAGAGCAGTACTTC. This sequence encodes CASSSGQVAEQYF.

This clonotype came up once. The V and J genes are TRBV29-1 and TRBJ2-1, with 8 nucleotides matching TRBD2. This CDR3 spans 15 amino acids. Per germline, CDR1 SQVTM and CDR2 ANQGSEA. V gave up 6 bases and J gave up 6 bases; unmatched junction bases: 13. The CDR3 loop is CSVPVSGKGPNEQFF. CDR3 nucleotide sequence: TGCAGCGTGCCGGTTAGCGGGAAAGGACCCAATGAGCAGTTCTTC.

The rearrangement joins TRBV27 to TRBJ2-1; D gene ambiguous. Trimming removed 3 bases from V and 6 bases from J, with 9 bases in between. Germline values: CDR1 MNHEY, CDR2 SMNVEV (reference sequence). This CDR3 is 13 amino acids long. The DNA for the CDR3 is TGTGCCAGCAGTTTCAACTCTATCAATGAGCAGTTCTTC. Translated: CASSFNSINEQFF.